These T cell receptor beta chains were read from a single sample in a study of blood T cell repertoires in COVID-19. Using immunoSEQ multiplex PCR, the repertoire was profiled, and TCRdb retains in-frame clones only, with some absent. The sample contains 450,000 or so clones, roughly nine tenths of which appear only once. The material sequenced was peripheral blood. The origin of the receptors is a man between 18 and 35 years old with COVID-19, enrolled during active disease. Both conserved end residues are part of each CDR3. A D gene is named only where the DNA matches it firmly. A row's size may be missing; if present it is once, few, many or a size class.

once	-	TRBV19	14	TRBJ2-2	CASYSGGWTGELFF	TGTGCCAGTTACAGTGGGGGGTGGACCGGGGAGCTGTTTTTT
-	TRBD1	TRBV5-4	14	TRBJ2-7	CASSSGTDLREQYF	TGTGCCAGCAGCTCCGGGACAGACCTGCGAGAGCAGTACTTC
few	-	TRBV7-2	17	TRBJ1-3	CASSSFGGTVSGNTIYF	TGTGCCAGCAGCTCCTTTGGGGGGACGGTTTCTGGAAACACCATATATTTT
-	-	TRBV7-2	15	TRBJ1-4	CASSLAQLTNEKLFF	TGTGCCAGCAGCTTAGCCCAGTTAACTAATGAAAAACTGTTTTTT
-	-	TRBV15	14	TRBJ2-7	CATSDPGTFYEQYF	TGTGCCACCAGCGATCCCGGGACTTTCTACGAGCAGTACTTC
few	TRBD1	TRBV12-5	15	TRBJ1-5	CASGRDRGGNQPQHF	TGTGCTAGTGGCCGGGACAGGGGTGGCAATCAGCCCCAGCATTTT
-	-	TRBV9	13	TRBJ2-2	CASSAPRTGELFF	TGTGCCAGCAGCGCCCCGCGCACCGGGGAGCTGTTTTTT
-	TRBD1	TRBV2	15	TRBJ1-6	CASKRQGAKNSPLHF	TGTGCCAGCAAGCGACAGGGGGCGAAAAATTCACCCCTCCACTTT
-	TRBD2	TRBV2	13	TRBJ2-5	CASSDLAGETQYF	TGTGCCAGCAGTGACCTAGCGGGAGAGACCCAGTACTTC
-	-	TRBV19	13	TRBJ1-5	CASRPKLNQPQHF	TGTGCCAGTAGGCCTAAGTTGAATCAGCCCCAGCATTTT
-	-	TRBV24-1	13	TRBJ2-7	CATSDFPGVEQYF	TGTGCCACCAGTGATTTCCCAGGGGTCGAGCAGTACTTC
-	-	TRBV5-1	14	TRBJ2-7	CASSLARGSYEQYF	TGCGCCAGCAGCTTGGCCCGGGGATCCTACGAGCAGTACTTC
few	-	TRBV6-2/TRBV6-3	16	TRBJ2-5	CASSYLYQGSQKTQYF	TGTGCCAGCAGTTACCTATACCAGGGGAGTCAGAAGACCCAGTACTTC
-	-	TRBV12-3/TRBV12-4	13	TRBJ1-5	CASTSLSGQPQHF	TGTGCCAGCACCTCTTTGAGCGGCCAGCCCCAGCATTTT
-	-	TRBV20-1	14	TRBJ2-3	CSASTGGGTDTQYF	TGCAGTGCTAGTACAGGTGGTGGCACAGATACGCAGTATTTT
-	-	TRBV4-1	12	TRBJ2-3	CASSQGADTQYF	TGCGCCAGCAGCCAAGGAGCAGATACGCAGTATTTT
-	TRBD1	TRBV6-5	13	TRBJ2-7	CASERTGAYEQYF	TGTGCCAGCGAACGGACAGGGGCCTACGAGCAGTACTTC